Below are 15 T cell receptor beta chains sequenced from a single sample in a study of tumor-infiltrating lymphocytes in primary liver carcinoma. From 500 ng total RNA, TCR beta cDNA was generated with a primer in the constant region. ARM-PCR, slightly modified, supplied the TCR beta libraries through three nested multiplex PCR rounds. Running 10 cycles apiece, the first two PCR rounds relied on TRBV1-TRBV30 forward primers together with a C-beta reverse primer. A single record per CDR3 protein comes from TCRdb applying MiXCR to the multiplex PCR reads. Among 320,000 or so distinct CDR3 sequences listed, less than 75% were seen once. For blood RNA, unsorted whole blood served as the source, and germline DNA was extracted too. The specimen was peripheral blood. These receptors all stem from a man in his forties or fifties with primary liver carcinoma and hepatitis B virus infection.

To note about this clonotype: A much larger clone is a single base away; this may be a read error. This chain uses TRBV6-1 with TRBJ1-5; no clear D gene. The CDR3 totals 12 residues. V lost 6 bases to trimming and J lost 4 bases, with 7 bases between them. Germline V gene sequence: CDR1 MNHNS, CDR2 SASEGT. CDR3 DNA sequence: TGTGCCAGCAGGTCGAGGAATCAGCCCCAGCATTTT. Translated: CASRSRNQPQHF.

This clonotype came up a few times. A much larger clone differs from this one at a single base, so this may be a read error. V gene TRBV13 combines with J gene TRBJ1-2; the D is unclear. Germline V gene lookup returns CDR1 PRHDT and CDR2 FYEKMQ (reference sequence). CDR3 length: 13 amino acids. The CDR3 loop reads CAGSPWTEESYTF. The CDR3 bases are TGTGCCGGCAGCCCCTGGACGGAGGAAAGCTACACCTTC.

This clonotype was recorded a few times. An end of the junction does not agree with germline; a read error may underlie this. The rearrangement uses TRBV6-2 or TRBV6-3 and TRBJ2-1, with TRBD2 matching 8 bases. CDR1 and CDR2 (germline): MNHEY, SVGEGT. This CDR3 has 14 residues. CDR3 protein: CTSSYVAGNNEQFF. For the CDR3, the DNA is TGTACCAGCAGTTATGTAGCGGGGAACAATGAGCAGTTCTTC.

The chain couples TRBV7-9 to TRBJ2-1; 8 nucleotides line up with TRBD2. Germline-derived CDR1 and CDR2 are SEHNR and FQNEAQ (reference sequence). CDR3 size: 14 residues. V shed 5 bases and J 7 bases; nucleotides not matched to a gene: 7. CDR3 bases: TGTGCCAGCAGCCCCCTGGCGGGAGGTAATGAGCAGTTCTTC. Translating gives CASSPLAGGNEQFF.

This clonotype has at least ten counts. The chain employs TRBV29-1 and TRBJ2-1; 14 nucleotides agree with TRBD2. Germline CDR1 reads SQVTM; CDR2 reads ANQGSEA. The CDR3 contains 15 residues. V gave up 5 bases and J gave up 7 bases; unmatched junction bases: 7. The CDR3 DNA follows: TGCAGCGTTACCGGGACTAGCGGGGGTTGGAATGAGCAGTTCTTC. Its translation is CSVTGTSGGWNEQFF.

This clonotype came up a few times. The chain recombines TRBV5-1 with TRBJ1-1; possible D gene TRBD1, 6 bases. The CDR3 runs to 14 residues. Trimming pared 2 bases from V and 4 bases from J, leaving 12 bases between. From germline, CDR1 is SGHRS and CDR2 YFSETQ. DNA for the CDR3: TGCGCCAGCAGCTTTGCAGGGGATAGCACTGAAGCTTTCTTT. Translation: CASSFAGDSTEAFF.

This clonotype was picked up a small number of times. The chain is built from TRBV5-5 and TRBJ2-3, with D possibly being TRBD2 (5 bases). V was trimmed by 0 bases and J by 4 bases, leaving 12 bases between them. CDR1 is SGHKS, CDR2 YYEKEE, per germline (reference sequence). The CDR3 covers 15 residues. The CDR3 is CASSLAGVGSDTQYF. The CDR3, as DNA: TGTGCCAGCAGCTTGGCCGGGGTCGGATCAGATACGCAGTATTTT.

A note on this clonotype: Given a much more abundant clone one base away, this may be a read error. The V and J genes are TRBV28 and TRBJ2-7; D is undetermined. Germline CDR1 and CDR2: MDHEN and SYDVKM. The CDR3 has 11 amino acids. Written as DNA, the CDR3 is TGTGCCAGCGGAACAACCTACAAGCAGTACTTC. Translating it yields CASGTTYKQYF.

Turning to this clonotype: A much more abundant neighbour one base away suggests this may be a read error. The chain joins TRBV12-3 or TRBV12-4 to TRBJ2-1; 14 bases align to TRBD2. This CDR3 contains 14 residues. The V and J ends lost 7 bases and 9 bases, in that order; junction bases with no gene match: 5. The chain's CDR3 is CASNPGLAGGEQFF. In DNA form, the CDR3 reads TGTGCCAGCAATCCTGGACTAGCGGGAGGTGAGCAGTTCTTC.

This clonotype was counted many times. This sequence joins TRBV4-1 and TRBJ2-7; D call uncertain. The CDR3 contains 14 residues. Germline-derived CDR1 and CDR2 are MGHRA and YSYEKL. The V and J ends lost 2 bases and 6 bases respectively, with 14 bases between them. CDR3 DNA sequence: TGCGCCAGCAGCCAACCCCGGACGGGTGGCGAGCAGTACTTC. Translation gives CASSQPRTGGEQYF.

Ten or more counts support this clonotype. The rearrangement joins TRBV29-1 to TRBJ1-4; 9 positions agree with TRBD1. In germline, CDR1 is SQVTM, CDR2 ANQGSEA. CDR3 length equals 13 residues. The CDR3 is CSAQGTGYEKLFF. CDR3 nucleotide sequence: TGCAGTGCCCAGGGGACAGGGTATGAAAAACTGTTTTTT.

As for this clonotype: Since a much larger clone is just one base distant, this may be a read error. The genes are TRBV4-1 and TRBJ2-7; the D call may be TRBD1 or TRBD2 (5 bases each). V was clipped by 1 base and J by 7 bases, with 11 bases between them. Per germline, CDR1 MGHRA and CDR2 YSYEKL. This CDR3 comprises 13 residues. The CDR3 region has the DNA TGCGCCAGCAGCCAAGTGGGGGTCGTGGAGCAGTACTTC. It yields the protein CASSQVGVVEQYF.

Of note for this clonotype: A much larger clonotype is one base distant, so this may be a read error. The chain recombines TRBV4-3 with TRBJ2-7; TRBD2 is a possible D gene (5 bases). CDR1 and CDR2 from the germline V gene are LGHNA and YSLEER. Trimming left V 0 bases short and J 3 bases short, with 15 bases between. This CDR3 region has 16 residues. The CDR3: CASSQDQLEGYYEQYF. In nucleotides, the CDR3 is TGCGCCAGCAGCCAAGATCAACTAGAAGGCTACTACGAGCAGTACTTC.

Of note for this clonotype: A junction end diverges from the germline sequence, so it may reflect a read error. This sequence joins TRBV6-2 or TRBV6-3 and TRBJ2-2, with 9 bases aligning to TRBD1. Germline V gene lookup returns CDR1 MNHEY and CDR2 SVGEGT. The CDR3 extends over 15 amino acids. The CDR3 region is CASMTGGLYTGEMFF. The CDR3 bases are TGTGCCAGTATGACAGGGGGACTTTACACCGGGGAGATGTTTTTT.

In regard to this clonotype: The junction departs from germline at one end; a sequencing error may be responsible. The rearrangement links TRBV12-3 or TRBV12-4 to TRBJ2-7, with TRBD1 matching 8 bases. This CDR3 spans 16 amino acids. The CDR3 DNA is TGTGCCGGCAGTCCCTCCCGCAGGGGGCGAGTCTACGAGCAGTACTTC. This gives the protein CAGSPSRRGRVYEQYF.